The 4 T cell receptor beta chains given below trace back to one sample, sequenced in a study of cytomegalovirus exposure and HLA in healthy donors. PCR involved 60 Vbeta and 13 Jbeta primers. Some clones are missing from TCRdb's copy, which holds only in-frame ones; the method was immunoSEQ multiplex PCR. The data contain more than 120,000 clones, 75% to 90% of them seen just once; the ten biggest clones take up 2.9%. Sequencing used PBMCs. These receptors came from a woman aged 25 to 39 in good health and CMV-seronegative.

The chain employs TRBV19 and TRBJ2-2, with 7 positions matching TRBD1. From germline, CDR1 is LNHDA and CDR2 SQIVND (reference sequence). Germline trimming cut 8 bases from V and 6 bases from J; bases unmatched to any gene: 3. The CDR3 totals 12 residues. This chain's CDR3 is CASAQGPGELFF. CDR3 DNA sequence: TGTGCCAGTGCACAGGGGCCCGGGGAGCTGTTTTTT.

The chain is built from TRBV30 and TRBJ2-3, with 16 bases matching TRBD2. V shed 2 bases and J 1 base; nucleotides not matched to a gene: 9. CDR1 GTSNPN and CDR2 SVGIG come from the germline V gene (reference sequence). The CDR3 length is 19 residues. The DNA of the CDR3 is TGTGCCTGGAGTCCTGGGACTAGCGGGAGGGCCTGGGGCACAGATACGCAGTATTTT. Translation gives CAWSPGTSGRAWGTDTQYF.

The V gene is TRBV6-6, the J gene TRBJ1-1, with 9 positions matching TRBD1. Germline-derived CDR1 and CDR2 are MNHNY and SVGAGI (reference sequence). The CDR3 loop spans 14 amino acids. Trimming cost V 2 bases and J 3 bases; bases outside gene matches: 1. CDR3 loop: CASSYGDRDTEAFF. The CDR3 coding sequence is TGTGCCAGCAGTTACGGGGACAGGGACACTGAAGCTTTCTTT.

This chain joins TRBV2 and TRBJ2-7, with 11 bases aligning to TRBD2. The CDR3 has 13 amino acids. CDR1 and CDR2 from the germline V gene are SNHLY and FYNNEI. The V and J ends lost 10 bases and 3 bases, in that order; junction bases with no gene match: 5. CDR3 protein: CATTSGTDYEQYF. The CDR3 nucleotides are TGTGCCACGACTAGCGGGACTGACTACGAGCAGTACTTC. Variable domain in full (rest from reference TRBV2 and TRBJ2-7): EPEVTQTPSHQVTQMGQEVILRCVPISNHLYFYWYRQILGQKVEFLVSFYNNEISEKSEIFDDQFSVERPDGSNFTLKIRSTKLEDSAMYFCATTSGTDYEQYFGPGTRLTVT.